The present TCR beta chain was sequenced within a study of T-cell memory formation after mild COVID-19. Study information: Largely donor-specific TCR clusters were found.

TCR alpha and TCR beta cDNA libraries carrying sample barcodes and UMIs were produced by 5'RACE using constant-segment primers. TCRdb redid the calling of the 5' RACE reads with MiXCR, one entry per CDR3 protein. The sample has roughly 510,000 distinct CDR3 sequences, 17% seen once; the top ten hold roughly 7.7%. This clonotype was detected only a few times. Its antigen is not identified. Findings of the study overall: Clones contracting across day 15 to 85 had a balanced CD4/CD8 profile; later expanding clones leaned CD4+.

Germline CDR1 reads SGHRS; CDR2 reads YFSETQ. Trimming removed 4 bases at V and 0 bases at J, with 16 bases between. The CDR3 has 16 residues. The source material was PBMCs or a T cell subset sorted from them (not recorded which). This clonotype was sampled from an adult woman who had mild COVID-19 (a few samples of this study predate the infection). Cell type and time point are not known. The J gene is TRBJ1-2, the V gene TRBV5-1; D remains unclear. CDR3 residues: CASSPGRVDPNYGYTF. CDR3 DNA sequence: TGCGCCAGCAGCCCCGGACGGGTGGATCCTAACTATGGCTACACCTTC.